This T cell receptor (beta chain) was sequenced for a study of identical twins. Study outcomes and limitations: Twin pairs had excess sharing that was weaker in beta out-of-frame sequences. High-abundance cord blood beta clonotypes had fewer insertions; memory repertoires showed none. Models underestimated TCR alpha sharing (out-of-frame) in monozygotic twins. Twin-shared out-of-frame alpha sequences were enriched for low generation probability.

Trimming took off 0 bases at V and 9 bases at J, with 3 bases between the two ends. This CDR3 contains 11 residues. TCRdb passed the 5' RACE reads through MiXCR, listing each CDR3 protein once. The sample has 300,000 to 400,000 distinct CDR3 sequences, roughly 9% seen once; the top ten hold approximately 8.9%. In its sample, this clonotype was seen a few times. Antigen: not known. Sequenced input: naive T cells sorted from blood. This sequence joins TRBV12-3 or TRBV12-4 and TRBJ2-1; D remains unclear. The receptor was derived from a woman aged 50 to 60 in good health. The CDR3 is CASSLATEQFF. In DNA, the CDR3 is TGTGCCAGCAGTTTAGCGACTGAGCAGTTCTTC.